This TCR beta chain was recorded in a study of CD8+ T cells in alopecia areata (dated by TCRdb to 2016 to 2019). Broadly, across the study: The study used high-throughput TCRbeta sequencing to examine T cell clonal expansion in alopecia areata, in both the C3H/HeJ mouse model and human patients. Human TCRbeta sequencing covered scalp tissue and sorted CD4+ and CD8+ peripheral blood T cells from patchy and totalis/universalis alopecia areata patients and healthy controls. Scalp clonality was compared among normal scalp (n=4), patchy alopecia areata scalp (n=8), and alopecia totalis/universalis scalp (n=8). RNA was obtained with the PAXgene miRNA kit for fixed scalp, the miRNeasy kit for PBMCs, and the RNeasy kit for mouse skin. TCRbeta CDR3 regions were amplified by immunoSEQ multiplex PCR with 35 Vbeta forward and 13 Jbeta reverse primers. Findings and caveats that apply to the study as a whole: Lesional scalp, especially in alopecia totalis/universalis, showed higher clonality and more expanded CD8+ clones than normal scalp, suggesting antigenic drive. Shared TCR sequences between patients were less evident than in mice, which may be partly attributable to HLA diversity in the patient population. Unlike mouse skin, where gammadelta T cells dominate, normal human skin contains resident alphabeta T cells that get sequenced too, which complicates analysis of the scalp TCR repertoire.

Note on this clone: Its antigen has not been determined. The sample holds no much larger clone one base away, and base qualities are not on file.

The library was prepared using the immunoSEQ multiplex PCR assay. For TCR sequencing, RNA was extracted from every sample and reverse transcribed into cDNA to serve as template. First-strand cDNA was synthesized using SuperScript III with a 2:1 mix of oligo-dT and random hexamers. Amplification bias was assessed with a synthetic immune receptor repertoire, and residual bias was removed computationally. On the authors' methods: Raw reads were preprocessed to remove errors, and CDR3 was defined by IMGT conventions from the conserved cysteine to phenylalanine. Clonality was computed as 1 minus the Shannon entropy, with the entropy normalized by log2 of the number of productive unique TCRs. Whether scalp clones were CD4 or CD8 was inferred by matching scalp TCRbeta sequences against CD4 and CD8 repertoires sorted from blood. TCRdb took over this immuneACCESS table, retaining in-frame rearrangements with V and J assigned. Such tables are incomplete; in checked studies, under half of the missing clones stem from an unresolved V gene, and the remainder is unexplained. From that table come the V and J calls and clone size; the DNA was used to work out D and trimming. The sample table holds 30,000 to 40,000 clones, of which 60% to 85% were seen once. The ten most abundant clones make up about 20% of the sample.

Its CDR3 holds 15 amino acids, cysteine through phenylalanine. The read is trimmed to its CDR3 DNA, 45 bases read in frame from base 1. CDR1 SNHLY and CDR2 FYNNEI were looked up in the germline V gene. V trim: 4 bases; J trim: 7 bases; unmatched bases: 4. Lesional scalp punch biopsies and peripheral blood were obtained from alopecia areata patients. PBMCs were isolated by density centrifugation and stained for CD3, CD4 and CD8, after which CD4+ and CD8+ T cells were sorted on a FACSAria. Untreated alopecia areata patients were recruited as part of a multicenter biomarker study. For a few biomarker-study patients, blood CD8+ T cells were further sorted into NKG2D-low and NKG2D-high fractions.

The receptor comes from a human donor with alopecia areata. Input material: NKG2D-low CD8+ T cells sorted from blood. This sample's cell subset or site label indicates: sorted CD8+ NKG2D-low blood T cells. The rearranged segments are TRBV2 and TRBJ2-1, with 13 bases matching TRBD2. The CDR3 protein sequence reads: CASSGTSGRENEQFF. The DNA sequence follows: TGTGCCAGCAGTGGAACTAGCGGGAGGGAGAATGAGCAGTTCTTC. Beyond the CDR3, the reference TRBV2 and TRBJ2-1 genes provide the residues; the full variable domain reads: EPEVTQTPSHQVTQMGQEVILRCVPISNHLYFYWYRQILGQKVEFLVSFYNNEISEKSEIFDDQFSVERPDGSNFTLKIRSTKLEDSAMYFCASSGTSGRENEQFFGPGTRLTVL.